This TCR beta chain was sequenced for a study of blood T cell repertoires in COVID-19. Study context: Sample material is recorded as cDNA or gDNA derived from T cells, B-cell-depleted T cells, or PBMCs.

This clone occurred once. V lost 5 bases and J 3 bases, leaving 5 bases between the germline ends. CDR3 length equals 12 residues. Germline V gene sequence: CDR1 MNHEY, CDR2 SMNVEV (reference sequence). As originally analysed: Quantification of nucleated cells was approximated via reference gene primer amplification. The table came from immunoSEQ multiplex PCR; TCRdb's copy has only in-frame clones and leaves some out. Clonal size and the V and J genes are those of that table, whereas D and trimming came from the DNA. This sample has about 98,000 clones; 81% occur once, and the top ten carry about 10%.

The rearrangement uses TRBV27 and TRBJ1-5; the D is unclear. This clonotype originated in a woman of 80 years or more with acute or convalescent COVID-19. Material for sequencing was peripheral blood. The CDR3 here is CASSLLNQPQHF. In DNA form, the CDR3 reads TGTGCCAGCAGTCTACTCAATCAGCCCCAGCATTTT.